The clone carrying this T cell receptor beta chain has only one observation. Measured with immunoSEQ multiplex PCR; TCRdb has only the in-frame clones, and not every one. The data show roughly 760,000 clones, with approximately 79% seen just once and under 2% held by the top ten. The V end was cut by 1 base, the J end by 1 base, with 14 bases between. The CDR3 is 16 residues long. CDR1 and CDR2 (germline): SGHRS, YFSETQ. This specimen comes from a study of shared clonotypes between healthy human individuals. This clonotype was sampled from a woman aged 25 to 45 in good health. The rearrangement uses TRBV5-1 and TRBJ1-1; D uncertain. The sequencing input was memory CD4+ T cells sorted from blood. Subset: CD45RA-negative fraction. CDR3 in DNA: TGCGCCAGCAGCTTGCGGCCCGGGATGGGGAACACTGAAGCTTTCTTT. It is translated as CASSLRPGMGNTEAFF.